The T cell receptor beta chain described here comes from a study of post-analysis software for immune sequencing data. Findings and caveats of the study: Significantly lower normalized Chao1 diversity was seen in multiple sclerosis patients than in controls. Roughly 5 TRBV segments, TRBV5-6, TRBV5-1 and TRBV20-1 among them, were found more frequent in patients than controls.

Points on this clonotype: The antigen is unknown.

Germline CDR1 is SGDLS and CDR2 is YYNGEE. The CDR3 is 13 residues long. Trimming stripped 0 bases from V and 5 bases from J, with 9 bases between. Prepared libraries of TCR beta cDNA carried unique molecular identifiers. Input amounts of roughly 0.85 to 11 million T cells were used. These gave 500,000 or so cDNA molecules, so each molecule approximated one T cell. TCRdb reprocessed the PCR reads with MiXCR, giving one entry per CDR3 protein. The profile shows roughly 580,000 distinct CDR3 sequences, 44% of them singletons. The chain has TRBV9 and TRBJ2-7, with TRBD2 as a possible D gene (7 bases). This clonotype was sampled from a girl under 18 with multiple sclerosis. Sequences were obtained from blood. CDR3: CASSVEGGDEQYF. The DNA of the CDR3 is TGTGCCAGCAGCGTAGAGGGGGGGGACGAGCAGTACTTC.